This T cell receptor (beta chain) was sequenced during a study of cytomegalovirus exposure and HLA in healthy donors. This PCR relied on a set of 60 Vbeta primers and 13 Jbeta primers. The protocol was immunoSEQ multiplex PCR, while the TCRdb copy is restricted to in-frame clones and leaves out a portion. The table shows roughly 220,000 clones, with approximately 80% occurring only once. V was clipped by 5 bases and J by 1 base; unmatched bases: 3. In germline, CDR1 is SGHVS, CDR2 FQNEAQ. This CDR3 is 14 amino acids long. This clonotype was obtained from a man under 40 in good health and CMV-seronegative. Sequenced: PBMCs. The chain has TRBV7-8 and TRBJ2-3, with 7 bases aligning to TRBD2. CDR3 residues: CASSEAGGTDTQYF. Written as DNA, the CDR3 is TGTGCCAGCAGCGAGGCGGGGGGCACAGATACGCAGTATTTT.